Sequencing of this T cell receptor beta chain was carried out in a study of T cell repertoires in urothelial bladder cancer. The overall study: A few lesions each were cT0, cTa, cT1, and cT2 or greater.

Per germline, CDR1 SSHAT and CDR2 FNYEAQ (reference sequence). This CDR3 has 13 residues. V dropped 3 bases and J dropped 5 bases, with 9 bases sitting between them. On this clone: The antigen is unknown.

Study-wide findings and caveats: Benign specimens had a median approximately 13% infiltrating lymphocyte percentage. In carcinoma specimens, a single clone made up to about 17% of infiltrating lymphocytes. Urothelial carcinoma specimens: median around 6,000 T cells versus some 24,000 in benign.

Assay used: immunoSEQ multiplex PCR; TCRdb lists only in-frame clones, some missing. The sample holds thousands of clones, approximately 76% seen once. The rearrangement uses TRBV7-7 and TRBJ2-3, with D tentatively TRBD1 or TRBD2 (5 bases each). Sequencing was performed on tumor-infiltrating cells from bladder cancer. The TCR was taken from a human donor with urothelial carcinoma. DNA for the CDR3: TGTGCCAGCAGCTTGGTGGGGGAAGATACGCAGTATTTT. Translated, it gives CASSLVGEDTQYF.